This entry concerns a single T cell receptor (beta chain). Germline V lookup: CDR1 SGHTA, CDR2 FQGNSA. Trimming cost V 5 bases and J 5 bases, with 21 bases left between them. The CDR3 totals 16 residues. Isolation yielded PBMCs, at least 7 million per sample, in every case. The data are from a study of blood T cells in healthy people across ages. The use of a sample-barcoded 5' primer and a J-beta primer mix characterized a second PCR of about 6 to 12 cycles. A template-switch adaptor containing 12 random nucleotides labeled each cDNA molecule. TCRdb re-derived calls from the 5' RACE reads in MiXCR, one entry per CDR3 protein. The table lists about 690,000 distinct CDR3 sequences, about 43% of them singletons.

The TCR comes from an elderly man in good health. This chain connects TRBV7-2 to TRBJ1-2; perhaps TRBD1 as D (6 bases). Sequenced material: blood. The CDR3 nucleotides read TGTGCCAGCAGCCCGCCGGGGGCGGAAATATTTTATGGCTACACCTTC. Protein sequence: CASSPPGAEIFYGYTF.